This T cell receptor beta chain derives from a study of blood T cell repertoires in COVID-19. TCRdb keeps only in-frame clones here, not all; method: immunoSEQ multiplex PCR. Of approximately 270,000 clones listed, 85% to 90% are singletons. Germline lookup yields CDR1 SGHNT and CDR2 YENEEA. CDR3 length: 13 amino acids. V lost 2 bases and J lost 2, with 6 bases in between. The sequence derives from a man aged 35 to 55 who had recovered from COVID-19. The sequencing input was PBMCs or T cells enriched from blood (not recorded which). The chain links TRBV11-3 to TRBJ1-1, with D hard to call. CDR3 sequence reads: CASSLMRNTEAFF. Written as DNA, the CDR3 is TGTGCCAGCAGCTTAATGCGTAACACTGAAGCTTTCTTT.